Each of the 22 T cell receptor beta chains below was sequenced from the same sample in a study of blood T cell repertoires in COVID-19. The data were produced by immunoSEQ multiplex PCR, yet TCRdb's version contains in-frame clones alone and is incomplete. The sample includes about 130,000 clones, about 90% of them seen just once. Source material: peripheral blood. All receptors derive from a woman in her forties or fifties who had recovered from COVID-19.

The chain combines TRBV2 with TRBJ2-3; TRBD2 agrees at 13 bases. Germline loops: CDR1 SNHLY, CDR2 FYNNEI. Trimming took 5 bases from V and 3 from J; bases not matched to a gene: 14. The CDR3 contains 19 residues. The CDR3, as DNA: TGTGCCAGCAGTTCTAATCGACTAGCGGGGGGCCTTCGTACAGATACGCAGTATTTT. Translated: CASSSNRLAGGLRTDTQYF. Combining the CDR3 with reference TRBV2 and TRBJ2-3 gives the whole variable domain EPEVTQTPSHQVTQMGQEVILRCVPISNHLYFYWYRQILGQKVEFLVSFYNNEISEKSEIFDDQFSVERPDGSNFTLKIRSTKLEDSAMYFCASSSNRLAGGLRTDTQYFGPGTRLTVL.

V gene TRBV7-2 combines with J gene TRBJ2-7, with 8 bases identical to TRBD1. Germline CDR1 and CDR2: SGHTA and FQGNSA. The ends lost 0 bases at V and 1 base at J; junction bases unmatched: 2. The CDR3 consists of 15 residues. For the CDR3, the DNA is TGTGCCAGCAGCTTAGCCGGACAGGGTTCCTACGAGCAGTACTTC. It encodes CASSLAGQGSYEQYF.

The genes are TRBV12-3 or TRBV12-4 and TRBJ2-7; unclear D gene. V lost 5 bases and J 6 bases, leaving 14 bases between the germline ends. CDR3 length equals 13 residues. The CDR3 here is CASSPGLRGEQYF. DNA for the CDR3: TGTGCCAGCAGTCCCGGCCTCCGAGGCGAGCAGTACTTC.

The V and J genes are TRBV5-1 and TRBJ1-1; TRBD1 aligns across 8 bases. There are 18 residues in the CDR3. With V trimmed by 5 bases and J by 4 bases, 19 bases remained unmatched. Germline CDR1 is SGHRS and CDR2 is YFSETQ. The chain's CDR3 is CASSSGAGGNLVVTEAFF. As DNA, the CDR3 is TGCGCCAGCAGTTCAGGAGCAGGGGGCAATTTAGTAGTCACTGAAGCTTTCTTT.

The V call is TRBV18, the J call TRBJ2-1; 7 bases match TRBD2. The trim removed 7 bases at V and 6 bases at J, leaving 12 bases unmatched. Germline V gives CDR1 KGHSH, CDR2 LQKENI. The CDR3 consists of 15 residues. The CDR3 sequence is CASLVTSKVSNEQFF. As DNA, the CDR3 is TGTGCCAGCTTAGTGACTAGCAAGGTGTCCAATGAGCAGTTCTTC.

This chain links TRBV7-3 with TRBJ2-5, with TRBD2 matching over 13 bases. The CDR3 is made up of 15 amino acids. The germline V gene has CDR1 SGHTA and CDR2 FQGTGA. The ends lost 2 bases at V and 3 bases at J; junction bases unmatched: 0. CDR3 coding DNA: TGTGCCAGCAGCTTAGGGACTAGCGGGGAAGAGACCCAGTACTTC. The encoded protein is CASSLGTSGEETQYF.

The V and J genes are TRBV5-1 and TRBJ1-2, with D possibly matching TRBD1 (5 bases). The length of the CDR3 is 14 residues. Germline-derived CDR1 and CDR2 are SGHRS and YFSETQ. V was trimmed by 4 bases and J by 6 bases, leaving 16 bases between them. The CDR3 reads CASSHLGVSHGYTF. The CDR3 coding sequence is TGCGCCAGCAGCCATTTAGGGGTCTCCCATGGCTACACCTTC. Using reference TRBV5-1 and TRBJ1-2 for the parts outside the CDR3, the full variable domain is KAGVTQTPRYLIKTRGQQVTLSCSPISGHRSVSWYQQTPGQGLQFLFEYFSETQRNKGNFPGRFSGRQFSNSRSEMNVSTLELGDSALYLCASSHLGVSHGYTFGSGTRLTVV.

V gene TRBV29-1 combines with J gene TRBJ2-4, with 7 bases that match TRBD1. CDR1 SQVTM and CDR2 ANQGSEA come from the germline V gene. Unmatched junction bases numbered 6, after V lost 7 bases and J lost 6 bases. The CDR3 contains 12 residues. CDR3 coding DNA: TGCAGCGCCGGTGGACAGGCAAACATTCAGTACTTC. It codes for CSAGGQANIQYF.

The J gene is TRBJ2-1, the V gene TRBV24-1; TRBD2 might be the D (6 bases). The ends were cut back, 4 bases at V and 0 bases at J, with 12 bases in the middle. The CDR3 consists of 16 residues. CDR1 is KGHDR, CDR2 SFDVKD, per germline. The chain's CDR3 is CATSEATSNSYNEQFF. In nucleotides, the CDR3 is TGTGCCACCAGTGAAGCCACTAGCAACTCCTACAATGAGCAGTTCTTC.

The chain uses TRBV7-9 and TRBJ1-2, with TRBD1 matching 8 bases. This CDR3 has 15 residues. Per germline, CDR1 SEHNR and CDR2 FQNEAQ (reference sequence). J lost 2 bases, V lost 3 bases, and 5 bases had no gene match. For the CDR3, the DNA is TGTGCCAGCAGCTTGGACAGGGCGATAAACTATGGCTACACCTTC. Translation gives CASSLDRAINYGYTF. The complete variable domain, with remaining parts taken from reference TRBV7-9 and TRBJ1-2, reads DTGVSQNPRHKITKRGQNVTFRCDPISEHNRLYWYRQTLGQGPEFLTYFQNEAQLEKSRLLSDRFSAERPKGSFSTLEIQRTEQGDSAMYLCASSLDRAINYGYTFGSGTRLTVV.

V is TRBV5-5 and J is TRBJ2-7; 8 bases align to TRBD1. This CDR3 has 14 residues. V lost 0 bases and J lost 7; bases outside the gene matches: 6. The germline V gene encodes CDR1 SGHKS and CDR2 YYEKEE (reference sequence). The CDR3 sequence: CASSLVSGGGEQYF. CDR3 DNA sequence: TGTGCCAGCAGCTTGGTGTCAGGGGGCGGGGAGCAGTACTTC.

The V and J genes are TRBV3-1 (or the pseudogene TRBV3-2) and TRBJ2-1; TRBD2 matches at 7 bases. CDR1 and CDR2 (germline): LGHDT, YNNKEL (reference sequence). CDR3 length equals 15 residues. J gave up 9 bases and V 3 bases, and 11 bases lay outside the gene matches. CDR3 residues: CASSQGPTTSVEQFF. CDR3 in DNA: TGTGCCAGCAGCCAGGGCCCCACCACTAGCGTTGAGCAGTTCTTC.

The chain uses TRBV18 and TRBJ2-7; 7 nucleotides line up with TRBD1. J was trimmed by 6 bases and V by 2 bases; bases with no gene match: 10. CDR3 length: 15 amino acids. Germline CDR1 KGHSH, CDR2 LQKENI. The CDR3 DNA reads TGTGCCAGCTCACCATATAGTACAGGGGCGAGCGAGCAGTACTTC. It translates to CASSPYSTGASEQYF.

This clone was seen a few times. The CDR3 DNA follows: TGTGCCAGCTCACCACCGATGCGGCACTATGGCTACACCTTC. It codes for CASSPPMRHYGYTF. V usage is TRBV18 and J usage is TRBJ1-2; D is uncertain. Trimming shortened V by 0 bases and J by 3 bases, and 8 bases separated the two germline ends. The CDR3 covers 14 residues. Germline values: CDR1 KGHSH, CDR2 LQKENI.

This clone appeared a single time. The genes are TRBV4-1 and TRBJ1-4, with D perhaps matching TRBD1 (5 bases). Germline lookup yields CDR1 MGHRA and CDR2 YSYEKL. The length of the CDR3 is 15 residues. The V end lost 2 bases, the J end lost 8 bases, and 15 bases lay between the germline ends. The CDR3 loop is CASSQSSRVDEKLFF. The CDR3 DNA follows: TGCGCCAGCAGCCAATCTTCCAGGGTTGACGAAAAACTGTTTTTT.

The rearrangement joins TRBV6-5 to TRBJ2-1; TRBD2 might be the D (6 bases). V was cut by 8 bases and J by 7 bases, with 21 bases left in between. Germline V lookup: CDR1 MNHEY, CDR2 SVGAGI. This CDR3 contains 15 residues. CDR3 residues: CASGIGGGHINEQFF. The CDR3 region has the DNA TGTGCCAGCGGTATTGGGGGAGGCCATATAAATGAGCAGTTCTTC.

V and J are TRBV15 and TRBJ2-7, with 9 nucleotides matching TRBD1. The CDR3 sequence is 15 residues long. The germline V gene encodes CDR1 LNHNV and CDR2 YYDKDF (reference sequence). Germline trimming cut 5 bases from V and 4 bases from J; bases unmatched to any gene: 9. The DNA of the CDR3 is TGTGCCACCAGCGATCCCGGGACAGGGTCGTACGAGCAGTACTTC. Its protein is CATSDPGTGSYEQYF. Looking up the rest from reference TRBV15 and TRBJ2-7 gives the full variable domain: DAMVIQNPRYQVTQFGKPVTLSCSQTLNHNVMYWYQQKSSQAPKLLFHYYDKDFNNEADTPDNFQSRRPNTSFCFLDIRSPGLGDTAMYLCATSDPGTGSYEQYFGPGTRLTVT.

The V gene is TRBV3-1 (or the pseudogene TRBV3-2), the J gene TRBJ2-5; tentative D call: TRBD1 (6 bases). The CDR3 length is 14 residues. CDR1 and CDR2 (germline): LGHDT, YNNKEL (reference sequence). V dropped 6 bases and J dropped 5 bases, with 16 bases sitting between them. CDR3 in amino acids: CASRVTGSRETQYF. The CDR3 nucleotides are TGTGCCAGCAGAGTAACAGGGAGTCGGGAGACCCAGTACTTC.

This chain links TRBV7-3 with TRBJ2-2; D gene unclear. This CDR3 has 13 amino acids. CDR1 and CDR2 from the germline V gene are SGHTA and FQGTGA. Trimming took off 2 bases at V and 4 bases at J, with 5 bases between the two ends. The CDR3: CASSLVSTGELFF. In DNA, the CDR3 is TGTGCCAGCAGCTTAGTCAGCACCGGGGAGCTGTTTTTT.

The rearrangement links TRBV12-3 or TRBV12-4 to TRBJ1-1, with D uncertain. This CDR3 is built from 12 residues. V dropped 7 bases and J dropped 0 bases, with 6 bases sitting between them. The CDR3 loop is CASTLMNTEAFF. For the CDR3, the DNA is TGTGCCAGCACCCTTATGAACACTGAAGCTTTCTTT.

Only one count was recorded for this clone. The chain combines TRBV6-5 with TRBJ2-4, with D hard to call. This CDR3 spans 12 amino acids. Germline CDR1 is MNHEY and CDR2 is SVGAGI. V was cut by 0 bases and J by 13 bases, with 10 bases left in between. The CDR3 loop reads CASSYSNGVQYF. The CDR3 coding sequence is TGTGCCAGCAGTTACTCGAACGGAGTCCAGTACTTC.

V gene TRBV7-9 combines with J gene TRBJ2-3; possible D gene TRBD2, 7 bases. This CDR3 comprises 12 residues. Germline CDR1 SEHNR, CDR2 FQNEAQ (reference sequence). V dropped 5 bases and J dropped 6 bases, with 9 bases sitting between them. This CDR3 reads CASSGGADTQYF. The DNA for the CDR3 is TGTGCCAGCAGCGGGGGGGCGGATACGCAGTATTTT.